Below are 25 T cell receptor beta chains sequenced from a single sample in a study of blood T cell repertoires in COVID-19. Only in-frame clones appear in the TCRdb table, and some are missing; sequencing was by immunoSEQ multiplex PCR. The table records approximately 110,000 clones, around four fifths of them present only once. Input material: peripheral blood. Receptors originate from a woman aged 70-85 years with acute or convalescent COVID-19.

This clone was picked up one time. The chain is built from TRBV2 and TRBJ2-1; tentative D call: TRBD1 (6 bases). The V end was cut by 2 bases, the J end by 6 bases, with 14 bases between. This CDR3 region has 15 residues. Germline V gives CDR1 SNHLY, CDR2 FYNNEI. The CDR3 reads CASSETGLGSNEQFF. In DNA, the CDR3 is TGTGCCAGCAGTGAAACAGGGCTAGGGTCCAATGAGCAGTTCTTC.

Written as DNA, the CDR3 is TGTGCCAGCAGCTTGGATCCCGGGACAGTTTTGAATTCACCCCTCCACTTT. As protein: CASSLDPGTVLNSPLHF. This sequence joins TRBV5-6 and TRBJ1-6, with 7 bases aligning to TRBD1. Germline CDR1 SGHDT, CDR2 YYEEEE. V trimming: 0 bases; J trimming: 7 bases; junction bases outside the gene matches: 10. The CDR3 is 17 residues long.

This chain links TRBV4-1 with TRBJ1-5; the D gene is possibly TRBD1 (6 bases). V lost 4 bases, J lost 5 bases, and 9 bases lay in between. The V gene's germline CDR1 is MGHRA and CDR2 YSYEKL. This CDR3 region has 13 residues. Written as DNA, the CDR3 is TGCGCCAGCAGCCGGAGGACAGATCAGCCCCAGCATTTT. Translation gives CASSRRTDQPQHF.

The chain combines TRBV5-4 with TRBJ1-1; no firm D call. Germline V gives CDR1 SGHNT, CDR2 YYREEE (reference sequence). The CDR3 runs to 15 residues. V shed 5 bases and J shed 0 bases, with 14 bases lying between them. The CDR3 DNA sequence: TGTGCCAGCAGATCGTGGAGGGATTTGAACACTGAAGCTTTCTTT. Translation: CASRSWRDLNTEAFF.

This chain uses TRBV28 with TRBJ1-5, with D unclear. CDR1 and CDR2 from the germline V gene are MDHEN and SYDVKM. V lost 9 bases and J lost 2, with 17 bases in between. The length of the CDR3 is 15 residues. CDR3 nucleotides: TGTGCCAGTAAGGCACGGGATAGAGGCAATCAGCCCCAGCATTTT. Translated, it gives CASKARDRGNQPQHF.

The chain uses TRBV13 and TRBJ2-1; the D gene is possibly TRBD2 (6 bases). Per germline, CDR1 PRHDT and CDR2 FYEKMQ (reference sequence). V shed 4 bases and J shed 4 bases, with 20 bases lying between them. The CDR3 consists of 17 residues. The CDR3 DNA reads as TGTGCCAGCAGCTACTCCCCCAAGGCGGGGTTTTACAATGAGCAGTTCTTC. Protein: CASSYSPKAGFYNEQFF.

The chain recombines TRBV27 with TRBJ1-6, with 9 bases that match TRBD1. CDR1 and CDR2 from the germline V gene are MNHEY and SMNVEV (reference sequence). Trimming removed 6 bases from V and 9 bases from J; junction bases left unmatched: 6. The CDR3 covers 14 residues. Here the CDR3 DNA reads TGTGCCAGCAGCCGGGACAGGGATGCTTCACCCCTCCACTTT. As protein: CASSRDRDASPLHF.

This clone was seen once. J is TRBJ1-2 and V is TRBV7-2, with D possibly matching TRBD1 (5 bases). The CDR3 length is 14 residues. Per germline, CDR1 SGHTA and CDR2 FQGNSA. Between the trimmed V and J ends, which lost 3 bases and 6 bases, there was a span of 14 bases. The CDR3 region is CASSLLVGADGYTF. The CDR3 DNA follows: TGTGCCAGCAGCTTGTTGGTTGGGGCCGATGGCTACACCTTC.

V gene TRBV12-3 or TRBV12-4 combines with J gene TRBJ1-2, with 7 positions matching TRBD1. CDR3 size: 13 residues. Trimming took 6 bases from V and 5 from J; bases not matched to a gene: 6. As DNA, the CDR3 is TGTGCCAGCAGAAGGGACAGTTTTTATGGCTACACCTTC. Its protein is CASRRDSFYGYTF.

Only a few counts were recorded for this clone. This chain joins TRBV27 and TRBJ2-6, with D perhaps matching TRBD1 (6 bases). Trimming shortened V by 4 bases and J by 2 bases, and 9 bases separated the two germline ends. Looked up from germline, CDR1 is MNHEY and CDR2 is SMNVEV (reference sequence). The CDR3 is 15 amino acids. The chain's CDR3 is CASSYNRAGANVLTF. The CDR3 DNA follows: TGTGCCAGCAGTTACAACAGGGCTGGGGCCAACGTCCTGACTTTC.

DNA for the CDR3: TGCGCCAGCAGCCAAGAGGGCGGGGGACTTAACTATGGCTACACCTTC. It specifies CASSQEGGGLNYGYTF. The rearrangement uses TRBV4-1 and TRBJ1-2, with a tentative D call TRBD1 (5 bases). The germline V and J ends were trimmed by 0 bases and 1 base, with 12 bases remaining between them. The V gene's germline CDR1 is MGHRA and CDR2 YSYEKL. The CDR3 runs to 16 residues.

This clone was counted only a few times. The chain uses TRBV5-1 and TRBJ1-1; the D gene is possibly TRBD1 (5 bases). Germline-derived CDR1 and CDR2 are SGHRS and YFSETQ. The CDR3 length is 13 residues. Trimming stripped 6 bases from V and 0 bases from J, with 9 bases between. Written as DNA, the CDR3 is TGCGCCAGCAAGGGGCAGATGAACACTGAAGCTTTCTTT. This encodes CASKGQMNTEAFF.

The V and J genes are TRBV20-1 and TRBJ1-4, with 8 bases that match TRBD1. Germline lookup yields CDR1 DFQATT and CDR2 SNEGSKA (reference sequence). The CDR3 consists of 14 residues. J was trimmed by 9 bases and V by 4 bases; bases with no gene match: 10. CDR3 protein: CSAIDRGTRKKLFF. For the CDR3, the DNA is TGCAGTGCTATTGACAGGGGTACTAGGAAAAAACTGTTTTTT.

The V call is TRBV7-8, the J call TRBJ2-3; 9 bases agree with TRBD2. V shed 5 bases and J 3 bases; nucleotides not matched to a gene: 12. The germline CDR1 and CDR2 sequences are SGHVS and FQNEAQ. The CDR3 covers 17 residues. The CDR3: CASSPNNPSGATDTQYF. CDR3 bases: TGTGCCAGCAGCCCTAATAATCCTAGCGGGGCGACAGATACGCAGTATTTT.

For the CDR3, the DNA is TGTGCCAGCAGCGGGAGCGGGGGGGCCGGCGGGGAGCTGTTTTTT. This gives the protein CASSGSGGAGGELFF. The genes are TRBV9 and TRBJ2-2; 10 nucleotides match TRBD2. The CDR3 covers 15 residues. J gave up 7 bases and V 3 bases, and 6 bases lay outside the gene matches. Germline CDR1 is SGDLS and CDR2 is YYNGEE.

This clone was detected only a few times. The chain recombines TRBV6-2 or TRBV6-3 with TRBJ2-1, with 7 bases lining up with TRBD1. V lost 2 bases, J lost 9 bases, and 16 bases stayed unmatched. CDR3 length: 17 residues. CDR1 is MNHEY, CDR2 SVGEGT, per germline. The CDR3 DNA is TGTGCCAGCAGTTACCGAAGGGACAGTCCCTTGTGGGGTGAGCAGTTCTTC. Translated, it gives CASSYRRDSPLWGEQFF.

The gene calls are TRBV27 and TRBJ2-5, with 12 nucleotides matching TRBD2. The V segment lost 6 bases and the J segment 5 bases; nucleotides outside the gene matches: 10. CDR3 length equals 16 residues. Germline V gene sequence: CDR1 MNHEY, CDR2 SMNVEV (reference sequence). Here the CDR3 reads CASSRLAGAGGETQYF. The CDR3 nucleotides read TGTGCCAGCAGCCGACTAGCGGGGGCAGGGGGGGAGACCCAGTACTTC.

This clone turned up a few times. V gene TRBV3-1 (or the pseudogene TRBV3-2) combines with J gene TRBJ2-1, with TRBD1 as a possible D gene (5 bases). The CDR3 sequence is 14 residues long. The germline gives CDR1 LGHDT, CDR2 YNNKEL (reference sequence). The V gene lost 4 bases and the J gene lost 2 bases, with 9 bases spanning the gap. The CDR3 loop reads CASSPGHTYNEQFF. In DNA, the CDR3 is TGTGCCAGCAGCCCCGGACATACCTACAATGAGCAGTTCTTC.

This sequence joins TRBV5-1 and TRBJ1-6, with a tentative D call TRBD1 (5 bases). V lost 0 bases and J 7 bases, leaving 11 bases between the germline ends. Germline V gene lookup returns CDR1 SGHRS and CDR2 YFSETQ. The CDR3 spans 15 residues. Here the CDR3 DNA reads TGCGCCAGCAGCTTGGCGAGTCAGGGAAATTCACCCCTCCACTTT. Translation: CASSLASQGNSPLHF.

The rearrangement joins TRBV7-2 to TRBJ2-1; D may be TRBD2 (7 bases). This CDR3 contains 16 residues. Germline CDR1 is SGHTA and CDR2 is FQGNSA. The V end lost 3 bases, the J end lost 4 bases, and 16 bases lay between the germline ends. Here the CDR3 DNA reads TGTGCCAGCAGCTTGGGTGGCGGGGGCGGATACAATGAGCAGTTCTTC. Residues: CASSLGGGGGYNEQFF.

The CDR3 sequence is CASSFRGPAGNTIYF. The CDR3 DNA is TGTGCCAGCAGCTTCAGGGGGCCGGCCGGAAACACCATATATTTT. The chain couples TRBV28 to TRBJ1-3; 8 bases are a match to TRBD1. V was clipped by 6 bases and J by 4 bases; unmatched bases: 8. Germline CDR1 and CDR2: MDHEN and SYDVKM. The CDR3 length is 15 residues.

CDR3 sequence (DNA): TGTGCCAGCGGAGGGGACTACTACAATGAGCAGTTCTTC. This gives the protein CASGGDYYNEQFF. The J gene is TRBJ2-1, the V gene TRBV19; the match to TRBD2 covers 7 bases. Germline trimming cut 9 bases from V and 3 bases from J; bases unmatched to any gene: 5. The germline CDR1 and CDR2 sequences are LNHDA and SQIVND (reference sequence). The CDR3 has 13 amino acids.

The chain combines TRBV6-5 with TRBJ1-1, with D unclear. Germline V lookup: CDR1 MNHEY, CDR2 SVGAGI. The CDR3 contains 14 residues. The V end was cut by 7 bases, the J end by 4 bases, with 16 bases between. DNA of the CDR3: TGTGCCAGCATGGACCCCGGCGGGAGCACTGAAGCTTTCTTT. Residues: CASMDPGGSTEAFF.

This clone was seen a few times. The V call is TRBV9, the J call TRBJ1-6; D gene unclear. The V and J ends lost 0 bases and 9 bases respectively, with 4 bases between them. The CDR3 is 12 residues long. Germline CDR1 reads SGDLS; CDR2 reads YYNGEE. The CDR3 region has the DNA TGTGCCAGCAGCGTAGGGGCTTCACCCCTCCACTTT. This codes for CASSVGASPLHF.

This chain joins TRBV7-2 and TRBJ2-1, with 8 bases aligning to TRBD2. The germline CDR1 and CDR2 sequences are SGHTA and FQGNSA. Unmatched junction bases numbered 4, after V lost 2 bases and J lost 4 bases. CDR3 size: 15 residues. This CDR3 reads CASSLQAGDYNEQFF. As DNA, the CDR3 is TGTGCCAGCAGCTTACAAGCGGGGGATTACAATGAGCAGTTCTTC. Full variable domain (missing parts from reference TRBV7-2 and TRBJ2-1): GAGVSQSPSNKVTEKGKDVELRCDPISGHTALYWYRQSLGQGLEFLIYFQGNSAPDKSGLPSDRFSAERTGGSVSTLTIQRTQQEDSAVYLCASSLQAGDYNEQFFGPGTRLTVL.